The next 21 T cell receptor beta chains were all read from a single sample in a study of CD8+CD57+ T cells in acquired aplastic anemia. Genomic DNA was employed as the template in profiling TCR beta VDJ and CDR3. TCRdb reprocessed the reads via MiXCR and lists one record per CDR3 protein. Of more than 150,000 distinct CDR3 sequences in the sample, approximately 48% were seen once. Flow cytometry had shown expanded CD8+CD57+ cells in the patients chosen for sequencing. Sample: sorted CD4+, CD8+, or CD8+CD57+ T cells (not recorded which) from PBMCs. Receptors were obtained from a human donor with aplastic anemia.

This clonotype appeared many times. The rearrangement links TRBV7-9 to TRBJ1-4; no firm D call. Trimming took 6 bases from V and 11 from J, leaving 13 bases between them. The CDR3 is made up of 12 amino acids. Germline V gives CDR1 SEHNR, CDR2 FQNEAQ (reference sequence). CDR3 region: CASSASLGKLFF. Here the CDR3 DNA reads TGTGCCAGCAGTGCCAGCTTGGGGAAACTGTTTTTT. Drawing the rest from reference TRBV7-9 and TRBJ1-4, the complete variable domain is DTGVSQNPRHKITKRGQNVTFRCDPISEHNRLYWYRQTLGQGPEFLTYFQNEAQLEKSRLLSDRFSAERPKGSFSTLEIQRTEQGDSAMYLCASSASLGKLFFGSGTQLSVL.

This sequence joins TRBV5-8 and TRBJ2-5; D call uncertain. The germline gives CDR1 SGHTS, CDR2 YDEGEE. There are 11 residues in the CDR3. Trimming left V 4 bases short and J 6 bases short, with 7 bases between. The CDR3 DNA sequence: TGTGCCAGCAGCCGGATCCAGACCCAGTACTTC. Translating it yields CASSRIQTQYF. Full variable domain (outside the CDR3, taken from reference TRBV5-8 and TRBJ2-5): EAGVTQSPTHLIKTRGQQATLRCSPISGHTSVYWYQQALGLGLQFLLWYDEGEERNRGNFPPRFSGRQFPNYSSELNVNALELEDSALYLCASSRIQTQYFGPGTRLLVL.

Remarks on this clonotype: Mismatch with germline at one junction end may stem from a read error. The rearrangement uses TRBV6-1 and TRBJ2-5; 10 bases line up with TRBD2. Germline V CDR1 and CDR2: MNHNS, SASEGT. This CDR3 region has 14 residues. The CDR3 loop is CASSQAGGVHEQYF. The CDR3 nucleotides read TGTGCCAGCAGTCAAGCGGGAGGGGTTCATGAGCAGTACTTC.

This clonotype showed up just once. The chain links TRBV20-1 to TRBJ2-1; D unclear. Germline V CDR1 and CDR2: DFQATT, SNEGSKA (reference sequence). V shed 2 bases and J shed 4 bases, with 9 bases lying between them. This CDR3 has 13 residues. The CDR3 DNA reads TGCAGTGCTAGAAGACTCAATTACAATGAGCAGTTCTTC. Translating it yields CSARRLNYNEQFF.

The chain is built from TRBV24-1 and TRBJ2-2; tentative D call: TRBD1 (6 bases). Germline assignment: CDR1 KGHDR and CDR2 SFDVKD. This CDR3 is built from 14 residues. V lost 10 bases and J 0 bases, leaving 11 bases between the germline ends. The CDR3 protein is CATASGANTGELFF. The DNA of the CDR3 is TGTGCCACTGCATCAGGGGCGAACACCGGGGAGCTGTTTTTT.

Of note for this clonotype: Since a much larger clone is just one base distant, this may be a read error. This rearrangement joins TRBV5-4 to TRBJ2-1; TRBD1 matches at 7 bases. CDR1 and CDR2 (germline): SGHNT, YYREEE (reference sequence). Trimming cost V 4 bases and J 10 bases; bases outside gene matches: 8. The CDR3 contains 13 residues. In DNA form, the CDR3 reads TGTGCCAGCAGCGCTGACAGGGCTGGCGAGCAGTTCTTC. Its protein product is CASSADRAGEQFF.

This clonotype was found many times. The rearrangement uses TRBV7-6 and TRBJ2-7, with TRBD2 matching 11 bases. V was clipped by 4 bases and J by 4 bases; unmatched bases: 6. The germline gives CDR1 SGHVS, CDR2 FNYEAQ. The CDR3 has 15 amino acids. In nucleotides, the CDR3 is TGTGCCAGCAGCTCCACTAGCGGGAGTCGGTACGAGCAGTACTTC. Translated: CASSSTSGSRYEQYF.

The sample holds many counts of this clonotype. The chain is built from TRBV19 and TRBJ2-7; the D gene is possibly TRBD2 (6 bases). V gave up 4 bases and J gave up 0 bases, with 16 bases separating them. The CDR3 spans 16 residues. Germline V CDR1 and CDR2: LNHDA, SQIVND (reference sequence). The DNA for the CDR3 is TGTGCCAGTAGTAGGCGGGACGGAAGTTACTCCTACGAGCAGTACTTC. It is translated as CASSRRDGSYSYEQYF.

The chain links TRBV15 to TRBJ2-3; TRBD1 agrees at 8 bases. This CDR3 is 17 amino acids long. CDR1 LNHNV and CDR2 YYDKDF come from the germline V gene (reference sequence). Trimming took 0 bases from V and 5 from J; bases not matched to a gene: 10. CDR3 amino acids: CATSRDQGATRGDTQYF. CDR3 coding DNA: TGTGCCACCAGCAGAGATCAGGGGGCCACTAGAGGAGATACGCAGTATTTT.

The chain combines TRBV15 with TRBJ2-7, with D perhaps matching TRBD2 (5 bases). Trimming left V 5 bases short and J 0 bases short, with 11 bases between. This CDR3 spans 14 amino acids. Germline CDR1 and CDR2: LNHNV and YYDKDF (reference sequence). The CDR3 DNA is TGTGCCACCAGCTCACCGGGAAGCTCCTACGAGCAGTACTTC. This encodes CATSSPGSSYEQYF.

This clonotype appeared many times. As DNA, the CDR3 is TGTGCCAGCTGCAACCAACAGGGAGATCCCCTCCACTTT. Translation: CASCNQQGDPLHF. The V call is TRBV7-9, the J call TRBJ1-6, with TRBD1 as a possible D gene (6 bases). The CDR3 has 13 residues. Germline CDR1 SEHNR, CDR2 FQNEAQ (reference sequence). With 8 bases removed from V and 13 bases from J, the gap between germline ends came to 18 bases. The full variable domain, rest sourced from reference TRBV7-9 and TRBJ1-6, is DTGVSQNPRHKITKRGQNVTFRCDPISEHNRLYWYRQTLGQGPEFLTYFQNEAQLEKSRLLSDRFSAERPKGSFSTLEIQRTEQGDSAMYLCASCNQQGDPLHFGNGTRLTVT.

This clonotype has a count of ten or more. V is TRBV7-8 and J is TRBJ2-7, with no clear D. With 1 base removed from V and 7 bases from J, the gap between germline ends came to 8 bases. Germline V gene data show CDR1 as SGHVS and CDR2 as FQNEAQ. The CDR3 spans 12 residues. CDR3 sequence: CASSLVFGEQYF. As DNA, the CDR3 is TGTGCCAGCAGCTTAGTTTTCGGAGAGCAGTACTTC.

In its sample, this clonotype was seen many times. CDR3 in amino acids: CASSLSGGSKNIQYF. The DNA for the CDR3 is TGTGCCAGCAGCCTATCTGGGGGGTCCAAAAACATTCAGTACTTC. V is TRBV7-9 and J is TRBJ2-4; a weak D match, TRBD2 (6 bases). Trimming cost V 5 bases and J 2 bases, with 13 bases left between them. This CDR3 region has 15 residues. CDR1 is SEHNR and CDR2 is FQNEAQ in the germline V gene (reference sequence).

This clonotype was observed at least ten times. The CDR3 DNA is TGTGCCACCAGCACGAGGAATGGCTACACCTTC. The encoded protein is CATSTRNGYTF. V and J are TRBV27 and TRBJ1-2; the D is unclear. In germline, CDR1 is MNHEY, CDR2 SMNVEV (reference sequence). V was cut by 10 bases and J by 6 bases, with 12 bases left in between. The CDR3 runs to 11 residues.

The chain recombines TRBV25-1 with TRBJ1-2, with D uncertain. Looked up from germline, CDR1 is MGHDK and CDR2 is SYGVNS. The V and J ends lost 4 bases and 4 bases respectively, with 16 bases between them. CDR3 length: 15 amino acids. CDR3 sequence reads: CASSVYGPGGYGYTF. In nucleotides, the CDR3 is TGTGCCAGCAGTGTATATGGACCCGGTGGCTATGGCTACACCTTC.

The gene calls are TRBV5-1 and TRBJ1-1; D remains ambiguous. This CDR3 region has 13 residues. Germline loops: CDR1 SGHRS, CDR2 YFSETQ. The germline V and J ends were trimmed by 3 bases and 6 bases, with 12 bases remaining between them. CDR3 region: CASSSLDTSEAFF. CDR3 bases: TGCGCCAGCAGCTCCCTTGACACTTCTGAAGCTTTCTTT. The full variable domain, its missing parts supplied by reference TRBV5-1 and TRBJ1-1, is KAGVTQTPRYLIKTRGQQVTLSCSPISGHRSVSWYQQTPGQGLQFLFEYFSETQRNKGNFPGRFSGRQFSNSRSEMNVSTLELGDSALYLCASSSLDTSEAFFGQGTRLTVV.

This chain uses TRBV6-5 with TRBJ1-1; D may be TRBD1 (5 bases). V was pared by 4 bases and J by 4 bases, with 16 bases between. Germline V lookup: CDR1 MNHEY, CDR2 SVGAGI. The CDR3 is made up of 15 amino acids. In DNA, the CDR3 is TGTGCCAGCAGTTCCGGGGGTGGGGGGACCACTGAAGCTTTCTTT. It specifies CASSSGGGGTTEAFF.

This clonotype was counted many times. CDR3 region: CASSPLESGGRYEQYF. CDR3 nucleotides: TGTGCCAGCAGCCCCCTTGAGAGCGGGGGGCGGTACGAGCAGTACTTC. This chain connects TRBV9 to TRBJ2-7, with 9 nucleotides matching TRBD2. This CDR3 region has 16 residues. Looked up from germline, CDR1 is SGDLS and CDR2 is YYNGEE. V lost 4 bases, J lost 4 bases, and 12 bases stayed unmatched.

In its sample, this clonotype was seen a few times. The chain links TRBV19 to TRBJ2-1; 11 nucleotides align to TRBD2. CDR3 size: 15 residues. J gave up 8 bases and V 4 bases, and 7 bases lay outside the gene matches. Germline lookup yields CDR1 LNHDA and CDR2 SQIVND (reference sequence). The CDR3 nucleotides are TGTGCCAGTAGTAACCCGGGACTAGCGGTCCATGAGCAGTTCTTC. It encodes CASSNPGLAVHEQFF.

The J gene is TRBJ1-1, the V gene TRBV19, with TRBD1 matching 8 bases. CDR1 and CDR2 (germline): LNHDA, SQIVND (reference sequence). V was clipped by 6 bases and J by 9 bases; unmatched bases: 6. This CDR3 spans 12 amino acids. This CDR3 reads CASRGTGPQAFF. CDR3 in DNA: TGTGCCAGTAGGGGGACAGGCCCACAAGCTTTCTTT.

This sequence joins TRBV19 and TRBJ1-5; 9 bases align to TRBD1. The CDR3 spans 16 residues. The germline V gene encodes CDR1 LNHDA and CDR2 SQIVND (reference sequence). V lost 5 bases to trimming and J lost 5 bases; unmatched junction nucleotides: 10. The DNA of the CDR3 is TGTGCCAGTAGTCTGCGCCGGGACAGGGTTTATCAGCCCCAGCATTTT. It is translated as CASSLRRDRVYQPQHF.